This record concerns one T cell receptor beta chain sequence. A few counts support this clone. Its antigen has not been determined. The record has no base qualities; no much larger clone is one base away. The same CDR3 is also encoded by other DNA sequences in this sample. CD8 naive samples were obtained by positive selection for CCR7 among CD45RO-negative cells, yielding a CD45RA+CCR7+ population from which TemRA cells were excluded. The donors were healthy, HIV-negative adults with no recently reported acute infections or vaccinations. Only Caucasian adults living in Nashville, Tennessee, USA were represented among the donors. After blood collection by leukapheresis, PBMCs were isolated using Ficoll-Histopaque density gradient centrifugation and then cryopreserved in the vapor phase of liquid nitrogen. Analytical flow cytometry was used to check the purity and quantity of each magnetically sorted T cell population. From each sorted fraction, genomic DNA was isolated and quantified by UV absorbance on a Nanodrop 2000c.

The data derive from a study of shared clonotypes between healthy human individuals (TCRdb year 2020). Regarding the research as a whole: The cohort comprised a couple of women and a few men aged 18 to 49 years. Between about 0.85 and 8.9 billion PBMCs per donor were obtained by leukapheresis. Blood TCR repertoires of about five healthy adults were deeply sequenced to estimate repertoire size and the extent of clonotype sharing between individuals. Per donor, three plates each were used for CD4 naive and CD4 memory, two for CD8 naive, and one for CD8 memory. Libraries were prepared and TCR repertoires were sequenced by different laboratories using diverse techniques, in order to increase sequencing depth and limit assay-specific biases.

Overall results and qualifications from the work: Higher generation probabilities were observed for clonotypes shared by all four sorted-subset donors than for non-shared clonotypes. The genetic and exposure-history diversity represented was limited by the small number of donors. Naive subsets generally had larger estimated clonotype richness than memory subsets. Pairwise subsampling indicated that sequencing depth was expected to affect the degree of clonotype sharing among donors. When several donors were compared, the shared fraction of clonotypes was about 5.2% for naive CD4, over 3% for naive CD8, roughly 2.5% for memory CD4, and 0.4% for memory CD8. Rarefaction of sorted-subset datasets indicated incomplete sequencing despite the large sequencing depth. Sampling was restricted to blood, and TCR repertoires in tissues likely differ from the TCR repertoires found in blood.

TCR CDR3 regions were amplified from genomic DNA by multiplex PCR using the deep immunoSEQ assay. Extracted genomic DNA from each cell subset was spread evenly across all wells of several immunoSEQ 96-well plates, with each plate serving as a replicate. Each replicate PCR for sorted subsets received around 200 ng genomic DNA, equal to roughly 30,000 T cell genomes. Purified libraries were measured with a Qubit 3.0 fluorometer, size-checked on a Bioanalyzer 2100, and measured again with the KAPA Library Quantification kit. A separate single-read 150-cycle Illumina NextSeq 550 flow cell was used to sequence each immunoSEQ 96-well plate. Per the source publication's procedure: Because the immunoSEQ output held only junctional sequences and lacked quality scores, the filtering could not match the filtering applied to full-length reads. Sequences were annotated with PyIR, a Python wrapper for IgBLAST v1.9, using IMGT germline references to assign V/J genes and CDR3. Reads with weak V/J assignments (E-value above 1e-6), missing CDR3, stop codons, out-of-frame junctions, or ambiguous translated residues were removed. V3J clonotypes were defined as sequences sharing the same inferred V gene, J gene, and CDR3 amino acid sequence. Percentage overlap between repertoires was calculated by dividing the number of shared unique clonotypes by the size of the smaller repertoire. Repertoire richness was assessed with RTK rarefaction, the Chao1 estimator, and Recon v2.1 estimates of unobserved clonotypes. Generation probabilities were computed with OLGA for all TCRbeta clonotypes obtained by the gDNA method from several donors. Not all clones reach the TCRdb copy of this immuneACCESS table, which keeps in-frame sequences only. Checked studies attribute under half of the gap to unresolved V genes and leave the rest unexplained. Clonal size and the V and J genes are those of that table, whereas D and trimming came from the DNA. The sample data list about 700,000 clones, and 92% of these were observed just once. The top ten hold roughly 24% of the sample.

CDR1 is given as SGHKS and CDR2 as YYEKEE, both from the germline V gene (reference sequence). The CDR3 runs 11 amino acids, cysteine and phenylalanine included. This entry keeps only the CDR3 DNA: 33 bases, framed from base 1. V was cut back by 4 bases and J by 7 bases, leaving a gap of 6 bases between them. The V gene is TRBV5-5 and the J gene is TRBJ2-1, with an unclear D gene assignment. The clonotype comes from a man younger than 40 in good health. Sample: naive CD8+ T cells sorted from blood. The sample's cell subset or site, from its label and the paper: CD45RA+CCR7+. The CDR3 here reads CASSLGNEQFF. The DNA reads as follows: TGTGCCAGCAGCCTGGGTAATGAGCAGTTCTTC.